These 18 T cell receptor beta chains came from one sample sequenced in a study of T cell responses to AZD1222 COVID-19 vaccine. Profiling relied on immunoSEQ multiplex PCR, and the TCRdb table lists in-frame clones only, not all of them. The data contain about 210,000 clones, roughly 92% of them singletons. This material consisted of peripheral blood, taken on day 0 of AZD1222 vaccination. All receptors come from an adult in good health.

This sequence joins TRBV5-1 and TRBJ2-1, with D perhaps matching TRBD2 (5 bases). The CDR3 contains 13 residues. The germline CDR1 and CDR2 sequences are SGHRS and YFSETQ. Trimming left V 4 bases short and J 8 bases short, with 13 bases between. Here the CDR3 reads CASSLGEGDEQFF. The DNA of the CDR3 is TGCGCCAGCAGCCTCGGTGAGGGCGATGAGCAGTTCTTC.

J is TRBJ1-5 and V is TRBV4-1; TRBD1 might be the D (5 bases). V was shortened by 3 bases and J by 3 bases, with 18 bases between the two germline ends. CDR3 length: 17 amino acids. The germline V gene has CDR1 MGHRA and CDR2 YSYEKL. CDR3 nucleotide sequence: TGCGCCAGCAGCCAGGCATACCCAGACAGCCTCAATCAGCCCCAGCATTTT. It codes for CASSQAYPDSLNQPQHF.

In this sample, this clone turned up once. Other DNA sequences from this sample encode an identical CDR3 as well. The chain joins TRBV5-8 to TRBJ1-2, with TRBD1 identical over 8 bases. The length of the CDR3 is 14 residues. The V gene's germline CDR1 is SGHTS and CDR2 YDEGEE. After removal of 0 bases from V and 2 bases from J, the junction contained 0 bases not matched to a gene. CDR3: CASSLGQGNYGYTF. Here the CDR3 DNA reads TGTGCCAGCAGCTTGGGACAGGGGAACTATGGCTACACCTTC.

V gene TRBV19 combines with J gene TRBJ2-3; 9 nucleotides agree with TRBD2. The CDR3 contains 16 residues. J lost 0 bases, V lost 8 bases, and 9 bases had no gene match. CDR1 and CDR2 from the germline V gene are LNHDA and SQIVND (reference sequence). CDR3 nucleotide sequence: TGTGCCAGTCGGAGAAGCGGGGGGACTAGCACAGATACGCAGTATTTT. This codes for CASRRSGGTSTDTQYF.

The chain couples TRBV27 to TRBJ1-2; possibly TRBD1 for D (6 bases). The CDR3 is 16 residues long. CDR1 is MNHEY, CDR2 SMNVEV, per germline (reference sequence). V was clipped by 2 bases and J by 4 bases, with 17 bases between them. DNA of the CDR3: TGTGCCAGCAGTTTAGAGTGGACAGAGCTCCCCTATGGCTACACCTTC. Its protein product is CASSLEWTELPYGYTF.

This clone turned up a few times. The V and J genes are TRBV19 and TRBJ1-5; 8 bases agree with TRBD1. CDR3 length equals 15 residues. V trimming: 2 bases; J trimming: 10 bases; junction bases outside the gene matches: 10. The germline V gene encodes CDR1 LNHDA and CDR2 SQIVND (reference sequence). CDR3 region: CASSIQTGAQEPQHF. The DNA for the CDR3 is TGTGCCAGTAGTATACAGACAGGGGCACAAGAACCCCAGCATTTT.

This clone was picked up one time. The chain links TRBV6-6 to TRBJ1-2, with a possible D match to TRBD1 (5 bases). The ends were cut back, 0 bases at V and 4 bases at J, with 15 bases in the middle. Germline CDR1 reads MNHNY; CDR2 reads SVGAGI (reference sequence). This CDR3 is built from 16 residues. CDR3 DNA: TGTGCCAGCAGTTACTCGACCAAGGGGCCGGGCTATGGCTACACCTTC. Its translation is CASSYSTKGPGYGYTF.

This clone has only a few counts. The chain carries TRBV6-6 and TRBJ2-7, with 9 bases aligning to TRBD2. This CDR3 has 18 residues. Germline CDR1 MNHNY, CDR2 SVGAGI (reference sequence). Trimming at V came to 5 bases and at J to 3 bases, leaving 17 bases not matched to a gene. The CDR3 sequence: CASSPQPSKTSGFYEQYF. Here the CDR3 DNA reads TGTGCCAGCAGTCCCCAACCCTCAAAGACTAGCGGCTTCTACGAGCAGTACTTC.

In this sample, this clone turned up once. The chain is built from TRBV25-1 and TRBJ1-3; the D gene is possibly TRBD1 (5 bases). This CDR3 spans 16 amino acids. V lost 4 bases and J lost 0, with 13 bases in between. CDR1 is MGHDK, CDR2 SYGVNS, per germline. The CDR3 region has the DNA TGTGCCAGCAGTGTCCTGGGGGAGCGCTCTGGAAACACCATATATTTT. As protein: CASSVLGERSGNTIYF. Full variable domain (missing parts from reference TRBV25-1 and TRBJ1-3): EADIYQTPRYLVIGTGKKITLECSQTMGHDKMYWYQQDPGMELHLIHYSYGVNSTEKGDLSSESTVSRIRTEHFPLTLESARPSHTSQYLCASSVLGERSGNTIYFGEGSWLTVV.

In this sample, this clone turned up a few times. The chain is built from TRBV5-1 and TRBJ2-7, with D perhaps matching TRBD2 (6 bases). Per the germline V gene, CDR1 is SGHRS and CDR2 is YFSETQ. Trimming left V 0 bases short and J 6 bases short, with 13 bases between. The CDR3 is 14 residues long. CDR3 region: CASSLELAVSEQYF. CDR3 coding DNA: TGCGCCAGCAGCTTGGAACTAGCCGTCTCCGAGCAGTACTTC.

The CDR3 reads CASTTSGQGATEAFF. CDR3 bases: TGTGCCAGCACCACGTCGGGACAGGGGGCAACTGAAGCTTTCTTT. V usage is TRBV7-9 and J usage is TRBJ1-1, with TRBD1 identical over 12 bases. The CDR3 length is 15 residues. Looked up from germline, CDR1 is SEHNR and CDR2 is FQNEAQ (reference sequence). V lost 7 bases to trimming and J lost 5 bases; unmatched junction nucleotides: 8.

This clone showed up just once. This chain uses TRBV6-5 with TRBJ1-2, with D perhaps TRBD1 (5 bases). V was shortened by 2 bases and J by 1 base, with 11 bases between the two germline ends. Germline V lookup: CDR1 MNHEY, CDR2 SVGAGI. The CDR3 is 15 amino acids. CDR3 nucleotides: TGTGCCAGCAGTTACAAGGGGCCATTTAACTATGGCTACACCTTC. Translation gives CASSYKGPFNYGYTF.

This rearrangement joins TRBV11-2 to TRBJ1-1, with 7 bases identical to TRBD1. The CDR3 covers 17 residues. J gave up 4 bases and V 2 bases, and 13 bases lay outside the gene matches. Germline assignment: CDR1 SGHAT and CDR2 FQNNGV. The CDR3 is CASSLPLGGKTVTEAFF. CDR3 bases: TGTGCCAGCAGCTTACCGTTAGGGGGCAAAACCGTCACTGAAGCTTTCTTT.

Turning to this clone: This sample also contains other DNA sequences that code for the same CDR3. V is TRBV7-9 and J is TRBJ2-5; D remains unclear. V lost 4 bases and J lost 1, with 1 base in between. The germline V gene has CDR1 SEHNR and CDR2 FQNEAQ (reference sequence). This CDR3 region has 11 residues. The CDR3: CASSSQETQYF. In nucleotides, the CDR3 is TGTGCCAGCAGCTCCCAAGAGACCCAGTACTTC.

The chain has TRBV5-1 and TRBJ2-3; TRBD1 matches at 7 bases. Germline CDR1 reads SGHRS; CDR2 reads YFSETQ. CDR3 size: 16 residues. V gave up 4 bases and J gave up 0 bases; unmatched junction bases: 8. CDR3: CASSDRQGGSTDTQYF. CDR3 in DNA: TGCGCCAGCAGCGACCGACAGGGTGGGAGCACAGATACGCAGTATTTT.

The sample holds one count of this clone. V usage is TRBV5-1 and J usage is TRBJ1-2; no clear D. Trimming took 0 bases from V and 8 from J, leaving 11 bases between them. Germline values: CDR1 SGHRS, CDR2 YFSETQ. This CDR3 has 13 residues. In nucleotides, the CDR3 is TGCGCCAGCAGCTTGGGCCAGAGAGGAGGCTACACCTTC. Protein sequence: CASSLGQRGGYTF.

J is TRBJ1-1 and V is TRBV7-2, with no clear D. The germline V and J ends were trimmed by 4 bases and 7 bases, with 13 bases remaining between them. The CDR3 contains 13 residues. Germline loops: CDR1 SGHTA, CDR2 FQGNSA. Written as DNA, the CDR3 is TGTGCCAGCAGCTCCCCCTGGGATGGTGAAGCTTTCTTT. Its protein product is CASSSPWDGEAFF.

This clone was found once. The chain employs TRBV27 and TRBJ2-7; unclear D gene. In germline, CDR1 is MNHEY, CDR2 SMNVEV (reference sequence). Deletions cut 0 bases from V and 2 bases from J, with 8 bases between. The CDR3 has 14 residues. The CDR3 DNA sequence: TGTGCCAGCAGTTTATCGCCAGCGACCTACGAGCAGTACTTC. This sequence encodes CASSLSPATYEQYF.